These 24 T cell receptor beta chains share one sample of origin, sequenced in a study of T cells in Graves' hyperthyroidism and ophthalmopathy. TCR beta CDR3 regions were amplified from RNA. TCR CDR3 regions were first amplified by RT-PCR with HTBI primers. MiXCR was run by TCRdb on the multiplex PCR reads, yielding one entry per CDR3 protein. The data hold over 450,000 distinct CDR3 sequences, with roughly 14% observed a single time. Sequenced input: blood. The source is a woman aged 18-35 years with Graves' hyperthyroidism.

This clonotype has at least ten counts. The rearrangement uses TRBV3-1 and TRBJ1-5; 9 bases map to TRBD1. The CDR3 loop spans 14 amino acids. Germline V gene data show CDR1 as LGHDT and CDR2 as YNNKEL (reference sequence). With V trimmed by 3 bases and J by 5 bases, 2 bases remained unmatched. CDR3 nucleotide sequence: TGTGCCAGCAGCCAGGACAGGGGCTATCAGCCCCAGCATTTT. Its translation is CASSQDRGYQPQHF.

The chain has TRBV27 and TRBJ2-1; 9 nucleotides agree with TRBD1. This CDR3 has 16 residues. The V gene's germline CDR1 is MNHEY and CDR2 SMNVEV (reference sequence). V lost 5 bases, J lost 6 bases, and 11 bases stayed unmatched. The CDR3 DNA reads TGTGCCAGCAGTAGTTCAGGGACAGGGCTCTCCAATGAGCAGTTCTTC. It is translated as CASSSSGTGLSNEQFF.

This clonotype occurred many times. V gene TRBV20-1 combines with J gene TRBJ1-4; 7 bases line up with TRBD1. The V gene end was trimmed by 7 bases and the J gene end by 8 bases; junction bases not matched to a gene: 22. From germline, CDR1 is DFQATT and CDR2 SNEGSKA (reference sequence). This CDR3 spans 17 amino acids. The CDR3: CSVKTGQLSAGVEKLFF. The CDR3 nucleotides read TGCAGTGTGAAGACGGGACAGTTATCCGCGGGAGTCGAAAAACTGTTTTTT.

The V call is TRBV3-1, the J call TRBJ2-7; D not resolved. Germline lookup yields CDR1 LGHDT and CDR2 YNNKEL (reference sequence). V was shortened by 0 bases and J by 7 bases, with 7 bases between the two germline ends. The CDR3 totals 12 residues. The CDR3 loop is CASSQEWGEQYF. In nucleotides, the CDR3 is TGTGCCAGCAGCCAAGAGTGGGGAGAGCAGTACTTC.

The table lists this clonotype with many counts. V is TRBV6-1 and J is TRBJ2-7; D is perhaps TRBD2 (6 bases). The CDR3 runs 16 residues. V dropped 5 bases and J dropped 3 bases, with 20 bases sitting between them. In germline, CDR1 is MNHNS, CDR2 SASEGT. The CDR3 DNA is TGTGCCAGCAGTTCAAGTGGGACTCTAGGAAGCTACGAGCAGTACTTC. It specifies CASSSSGTLGSYEQYF.

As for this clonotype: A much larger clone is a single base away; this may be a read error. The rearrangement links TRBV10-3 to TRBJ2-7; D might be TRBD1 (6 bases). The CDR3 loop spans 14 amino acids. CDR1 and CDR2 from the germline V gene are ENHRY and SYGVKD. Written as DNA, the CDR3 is TGTGCCATCAGTGAATCAACAGGGACCTACGGGCAGTACTTC. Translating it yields CAISESTGTYGQYF.

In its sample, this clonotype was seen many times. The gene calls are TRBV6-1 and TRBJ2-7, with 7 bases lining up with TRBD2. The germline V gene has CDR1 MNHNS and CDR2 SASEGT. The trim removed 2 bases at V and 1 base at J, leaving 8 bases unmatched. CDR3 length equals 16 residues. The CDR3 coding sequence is TGTGCCAGCAGTGAACAAAGCGGGAACCCGTCCTACGAGCAGTACGTC. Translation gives CASSEQSGNPSYEQYV.

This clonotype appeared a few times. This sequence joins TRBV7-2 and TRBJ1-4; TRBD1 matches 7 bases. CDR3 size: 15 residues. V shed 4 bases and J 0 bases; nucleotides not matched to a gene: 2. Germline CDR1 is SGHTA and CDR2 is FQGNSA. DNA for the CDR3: TGTGCCAGCAGCTCAGGGACAGCAACTAATGAAAAACTGTTTTTT. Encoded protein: CASSSGTATNEKLFF.

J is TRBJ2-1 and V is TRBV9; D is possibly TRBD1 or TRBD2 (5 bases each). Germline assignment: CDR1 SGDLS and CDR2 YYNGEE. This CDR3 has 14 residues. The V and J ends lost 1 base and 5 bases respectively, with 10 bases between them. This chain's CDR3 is CASSVSGTDNEQFF. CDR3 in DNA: TGTGCCAGCAGCGTATCCGGGACGGACAATGAGCAGTTCTTC.

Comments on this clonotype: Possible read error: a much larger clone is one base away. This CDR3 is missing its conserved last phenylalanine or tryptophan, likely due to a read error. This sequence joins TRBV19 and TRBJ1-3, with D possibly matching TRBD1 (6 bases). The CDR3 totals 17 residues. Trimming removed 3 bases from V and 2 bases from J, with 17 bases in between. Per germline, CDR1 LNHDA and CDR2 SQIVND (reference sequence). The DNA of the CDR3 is TGTGCCAGTAGTATCCAAGGCAGGGGCCCTACTGGAAACACCATATATCTT. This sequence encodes CASSIQGRGPTGNTIYL.

This chain's CDR3 is CASSFRGRFSEQYF. The CDR3 DNA is TGTGCCAGCAGTTTCAGGGGCAGATTCTCCGAGCAGTACTTC. The chain carries TRBV27 and TRBJ2-7, with D possibly matching TRBD1 (6 bases). The V gene's germline CDR1 is MNHEY and CDR2 SMNVEV (reference sequence). The CDR3 has 14 amino acids. V was cut by 3 bases and J by 6 bases, with 15 bases left in between.

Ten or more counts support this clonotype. The DNA for the CDR3 is TGCGCCAGCAGCTCCGACAGGGGGCTTGCTAATGAAAAACTGTTTTTT. As protein: CASSSDRGLANEKLFF. This chain joins TRBV5-1 and TRBJ1-4, with TRBD1 matching 10 bases. CDR3 length: 16 amino acids. V shed 3 bases and J 3 bases; nucleotides not matched to a gene: 5. CDR1 is SGHRS, CDR2 YFSETQ, per germline.

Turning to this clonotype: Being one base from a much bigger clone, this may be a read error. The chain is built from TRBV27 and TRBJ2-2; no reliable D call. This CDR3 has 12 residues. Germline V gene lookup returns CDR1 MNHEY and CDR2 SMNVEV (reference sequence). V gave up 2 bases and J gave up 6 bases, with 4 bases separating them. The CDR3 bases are TGTGCCAGCAGTTTAAGCCCCGGGGAGCTGTTTTTT. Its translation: CASSLSPGELFF.

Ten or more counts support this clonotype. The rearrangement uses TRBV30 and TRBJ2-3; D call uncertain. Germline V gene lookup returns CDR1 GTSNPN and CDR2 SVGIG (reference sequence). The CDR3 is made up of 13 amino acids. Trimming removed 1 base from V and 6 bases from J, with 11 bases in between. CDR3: CAWSEGSRDTQYF. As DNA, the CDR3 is TGTGCCTGGAGTGAAGGGTCCAGGGATACGCAGTATTTT.

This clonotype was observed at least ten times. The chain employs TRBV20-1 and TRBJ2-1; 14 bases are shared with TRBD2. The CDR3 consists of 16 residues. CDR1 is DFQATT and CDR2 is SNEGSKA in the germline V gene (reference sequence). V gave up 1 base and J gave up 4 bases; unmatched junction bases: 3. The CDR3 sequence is CSARGLAGGPYNEQFF. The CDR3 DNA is TGCAGTGCTAGAGGACTAGCGGGAGGGCCTTACAATGAGCAGTTCTTC.

The CDR3 region has the DNA TGTGCCAGCAGCGTCGGCGGAGCTGCGGGCTATGGCTACACCTTC. Protein: CASSVGGAAGYGYTF. The chain recombines TRBV9 with TRBJ1-2; D is ambiguous. The CDR3 sequence is 15 residues long. Trimming pared 2 bases from V and 4 bases from J, leaving 15 bases between. CDR1 SGDLS and CDR2 YYNGEE come from the germline V gene.

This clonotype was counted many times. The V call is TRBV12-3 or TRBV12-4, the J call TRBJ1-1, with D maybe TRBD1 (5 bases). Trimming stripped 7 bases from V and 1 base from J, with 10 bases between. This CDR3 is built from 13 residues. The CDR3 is CASNRGQNTEAFF. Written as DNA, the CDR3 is TGTGCCAGCAACCGCGGACAGAACACTGAAGCTTTCTTT.

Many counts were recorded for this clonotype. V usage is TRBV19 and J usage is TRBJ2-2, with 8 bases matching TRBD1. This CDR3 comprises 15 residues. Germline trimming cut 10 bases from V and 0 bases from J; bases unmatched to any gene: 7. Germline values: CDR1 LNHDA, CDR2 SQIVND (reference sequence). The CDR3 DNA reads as TGTGCCACCCGCCGGGACAGGACGAACACCGGGGAGCTGTTTTTT. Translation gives CATRRDRTNTGELFF. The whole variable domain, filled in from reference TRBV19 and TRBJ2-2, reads DGGITQSPKYLFRKEGQNVTLSCEQNLNHDAMYWYRQDPGQGLRLIYYSQIVNDFQKGDIAEGYSVSREKKESFPLTVTSAQKNPTAFYLCATRRDRTNTGELFFGEGSRLTVL.

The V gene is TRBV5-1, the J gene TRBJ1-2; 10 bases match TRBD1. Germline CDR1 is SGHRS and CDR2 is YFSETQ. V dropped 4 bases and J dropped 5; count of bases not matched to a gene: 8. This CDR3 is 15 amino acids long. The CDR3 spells CASSHTGTGEYGYTF. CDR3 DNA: TGCGCCAGCAGCCATACCGGGACAGGGGAGTATGGCTACACCTTC.

CDR3 nucleotides: TGTGCCAGCATCCAGCCTTTCCGGGATCGCTATGGCTACACCTTC. It encodes CASIQPFRDRYGYTF. The chain is built from TRBV7-2 and TRBJ1-2; D unclear. The CDR3 extends over 15 amino acids. V lost 7 bases, J lost 4 bases, and 19 bases lay in between. Germline V lookup: CDR1 SGHTA, CDR2 FQGNSA.

CDR3 region: CASSQDRIADSYNEQFF. The CDR3 DNA reads TGTGCCAGCAGCCAAGATAGGATAGCGGACTCCTACAATGAGCAGTTCTTC. V is TRBV4-2 and J is TRBJ2-1, with a weak D call TRBD2 (6 bases). Trimming removed 0 bases at V and 0 bases at J, with 12 bases between. CDR3 length: 17 amino acids. Per the germline V gene, CDR1 is LGHNA and CDR2 is YNFKEQ.

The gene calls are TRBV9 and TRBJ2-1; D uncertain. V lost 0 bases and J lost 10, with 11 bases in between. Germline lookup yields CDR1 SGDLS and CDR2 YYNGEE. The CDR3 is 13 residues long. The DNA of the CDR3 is TGTGCCAGCAGCGTAGGGGGTCCTGGGGAGCAGTTCTTC. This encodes CASSVGGPGEQFF.

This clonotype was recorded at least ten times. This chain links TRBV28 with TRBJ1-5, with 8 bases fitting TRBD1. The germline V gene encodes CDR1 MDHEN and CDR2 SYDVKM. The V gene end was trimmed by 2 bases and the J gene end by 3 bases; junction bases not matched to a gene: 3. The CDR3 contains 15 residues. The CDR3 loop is CASSLRTGPNQPQHF. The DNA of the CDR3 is TGTGCCAGCAGTTTACGGACAGGGCCCAATCAGCCCCAGCATTTT.

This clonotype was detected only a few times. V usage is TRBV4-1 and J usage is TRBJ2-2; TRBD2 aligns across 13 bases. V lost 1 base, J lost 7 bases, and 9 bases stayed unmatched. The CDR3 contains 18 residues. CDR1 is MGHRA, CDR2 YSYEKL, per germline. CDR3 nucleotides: TGCGCCAGCAGCCAAGTCCCACTAGCGGGAGGGCATCTCGGGGAGCTGTTTTTT. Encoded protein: CASSQVPLAGGHLGELFF.